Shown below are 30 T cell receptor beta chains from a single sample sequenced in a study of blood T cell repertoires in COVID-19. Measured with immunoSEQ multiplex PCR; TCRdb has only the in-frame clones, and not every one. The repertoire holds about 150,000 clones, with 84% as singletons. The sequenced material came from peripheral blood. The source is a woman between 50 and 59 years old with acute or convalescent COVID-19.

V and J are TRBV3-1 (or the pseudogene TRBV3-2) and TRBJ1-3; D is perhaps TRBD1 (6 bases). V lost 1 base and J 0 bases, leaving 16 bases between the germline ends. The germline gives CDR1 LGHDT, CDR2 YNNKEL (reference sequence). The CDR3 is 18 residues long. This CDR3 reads CASSQGEPDRSSGNTIYF. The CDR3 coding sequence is TGTGCCAGCAGCCAAGGCGAGCCGGACAGAAGCTCTGGAAACACCATATATTTT.

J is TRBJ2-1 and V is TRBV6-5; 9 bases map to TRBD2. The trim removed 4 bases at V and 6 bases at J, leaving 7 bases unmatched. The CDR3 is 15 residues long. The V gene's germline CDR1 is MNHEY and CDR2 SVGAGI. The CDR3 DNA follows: TGTGCCAGCAGTTGGTCCAGCGGGGGGCCCAATGAGCAGTTCTTC. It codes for CASSWSSGGPNEQFF.

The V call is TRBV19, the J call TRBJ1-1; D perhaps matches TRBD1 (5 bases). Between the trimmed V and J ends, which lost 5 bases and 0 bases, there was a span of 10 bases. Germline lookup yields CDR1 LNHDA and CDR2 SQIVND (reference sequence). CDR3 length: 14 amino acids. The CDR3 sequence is CASSQGRVNTEAFF. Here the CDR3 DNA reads TGTGCCAGTAGTCAAGGCAGGGTGAACACTGAAGCTTTCTTT.

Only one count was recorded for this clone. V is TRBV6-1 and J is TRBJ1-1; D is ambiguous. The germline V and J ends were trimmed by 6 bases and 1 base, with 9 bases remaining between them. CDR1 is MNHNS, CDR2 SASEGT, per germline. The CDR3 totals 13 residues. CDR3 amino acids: CASSGRQNTEAFF. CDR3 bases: TGTGCCAGCAGCGGCCGACAGAACACTGAAGCTTTCTTT.

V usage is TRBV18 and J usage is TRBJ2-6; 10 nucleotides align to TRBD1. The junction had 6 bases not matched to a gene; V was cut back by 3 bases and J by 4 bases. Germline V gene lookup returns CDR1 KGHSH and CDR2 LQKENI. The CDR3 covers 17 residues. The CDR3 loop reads CASSPRQGARGANVLTF. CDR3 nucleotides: TGTGCCAGCTCACCGAGACAGGGGGCGAGGGGGGCCAACGTCCTGACTTTC.

In DNA, the CDR3 is TGTGCCAGCTCACCACGGGACAGAGGGGAGCAGTACTTC. Translated: CASSPRDRGEQYF. V gene TRBV18 combines with J gene TRBJ2-7; 7 bases are a match to TRBD1. The CDR3 is 13 residues long. The V gene's germline CDR1 is KGHSH and CDR2 LQKENI. The junction had 4 bases not matched to a gene; V was cut back by 1 base and J by 7 bases.

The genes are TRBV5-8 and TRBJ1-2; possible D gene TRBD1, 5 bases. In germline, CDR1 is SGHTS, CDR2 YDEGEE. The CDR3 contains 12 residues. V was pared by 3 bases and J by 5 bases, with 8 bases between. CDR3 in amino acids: CASSWGEYGYTF. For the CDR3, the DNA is TGTGCCAGCAGCTGGGGGGAGTATGGCTACACCTTC.

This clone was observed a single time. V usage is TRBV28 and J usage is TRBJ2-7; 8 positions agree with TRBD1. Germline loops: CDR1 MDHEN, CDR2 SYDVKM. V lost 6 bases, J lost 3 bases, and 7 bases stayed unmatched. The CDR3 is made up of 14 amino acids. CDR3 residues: CASSRTGSIYEQYF. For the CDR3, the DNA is TGTGCCAGCAGCCGGACAGGGAGCATCTACGAGCAGTACTTC. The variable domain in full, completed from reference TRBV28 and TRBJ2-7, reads DVKVTQSSRYLVKRTGEKVFLECVQDMDHENMFWYRQDPGLGLRLIYFSYDVKMKEKGDIPEGYSVSREKKERFSLILESASTNQTSMYLCASSRTGSIYEQYFGPGTRLTVT.

The CDR3 region has the DNA TGTGCCAGTAGTGCCCGAACAGGGTTGGAGACCCAGTACTTC. This codes for CASSARTGLETQYF. The chain has TRBV19 and TRBJ2-5, with D tentatively TRBD1 (6 bases). The V and J ends lost 5 bases and 5 bases respectively, with 15 bases between them. This CDR3 spans 14 amino acids. Germline V lookup: CDR1 LNHDA, CDR2 SQIVND (reference sequence).

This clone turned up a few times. In nucleotides, the CDR3 is TGTGCCAGCAGGCAGACAGGCGGATACGAAAAACTGTTTTTT. It codes for CASRQTGGYEKLFF. The chain has TRBV6-5 and TRBJ1-4; tentative D call: TRBD1 (6 bases). This CDR3 spans 14 amino acids. From germline, CDR1 is MNHEY and CDR2 SVGAGI. V lost 6 bases and J 8 bases, leaving 16 bases between the germline ends.

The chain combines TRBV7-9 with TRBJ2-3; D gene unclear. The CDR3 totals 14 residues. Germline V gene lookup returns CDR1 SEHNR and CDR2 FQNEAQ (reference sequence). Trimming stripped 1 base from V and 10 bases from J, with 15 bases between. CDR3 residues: CASSLEFIGASQYF. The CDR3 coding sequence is TGTGCCAGCAGCTTAGAATTCATAGGAGCTTCGCAGTATTTT.

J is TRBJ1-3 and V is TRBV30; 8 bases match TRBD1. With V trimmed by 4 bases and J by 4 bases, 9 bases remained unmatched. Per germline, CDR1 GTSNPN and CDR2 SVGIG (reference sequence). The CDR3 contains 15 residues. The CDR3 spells CAWTRWTGSGNTIYF. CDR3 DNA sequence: TGTGCCTGGACCCGCTGGACAGGGTCAGGAAACACCATATATTTT.

In nucleotides, the CDR3 is TGTGCCAGCAGCGAGACTAGCGGGGGAGAGACCCAGTACTTC. It translates to CASSETSGGETQYF. The V and J genes are TRBV7-2 and TRBJ2-5, with 12 bases identical to TRBD2. Looked up from germline, CDR1 is SGHTA and CDR2 is FQGNSA. CDR3 size: 14 residues. Trimming at V came to 5 bases and at J to 4 bases, leaving 2 bases not matched to a gene. Using reference TRBV7-2 and TRBJ2-5 for the parts outside the CDR3, the full variable domain is GAGVSQSPSNKVTEKGKDVELRCDPISGHTALYWYRQSLGQGLEFLIYFQGNSAPDKSGLPSDRFSAERTGGSVSTLTIQRTQQEDSAVYLCASSETSGGETQYFGPGTRLLVL.

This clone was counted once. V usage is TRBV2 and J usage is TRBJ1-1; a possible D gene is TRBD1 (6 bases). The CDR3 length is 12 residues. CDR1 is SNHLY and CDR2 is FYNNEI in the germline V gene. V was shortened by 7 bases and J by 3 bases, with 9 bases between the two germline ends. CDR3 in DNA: TGTGCCAGCACTCAGGGGTACACTGAAGCTTTCTTT. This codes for CASTQGYTEAFF.

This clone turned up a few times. CDR3 residues: CASSLIRDRGRAGNTIYF. CDR3 DNA sequence: TGTGCCAGCAGTTTAATTCGAGACAGGGGGCGTGCAGGAAACACCATATATTTT. The chain couples TRBV28 to TRBJ1-3; 10 nucleotides match TRBD1. CDR3 size: 18 residues. J gave up 4 bases and V 2 bases, and 11 bases lay outside the gene matches. Germline CDR1 reads MDHEN; CDR2 reads SYDVKM.

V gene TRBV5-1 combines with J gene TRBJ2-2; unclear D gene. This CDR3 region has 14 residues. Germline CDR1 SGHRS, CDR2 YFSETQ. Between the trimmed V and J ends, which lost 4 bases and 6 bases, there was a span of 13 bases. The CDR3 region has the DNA TGCGCCAGCAGCCCAATGGATCTAGCCGGGGAGCTGTTTTTT. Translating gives CASSPMDLAGELFF.

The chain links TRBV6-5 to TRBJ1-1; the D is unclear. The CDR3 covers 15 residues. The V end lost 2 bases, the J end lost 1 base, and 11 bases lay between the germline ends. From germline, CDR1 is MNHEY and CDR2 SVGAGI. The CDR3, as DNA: TGTGCCAGCAGTTACGGGAGAATCGGGAACACTGAAGCTTTCTTT. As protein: CASSYGRIGNTEAFF.

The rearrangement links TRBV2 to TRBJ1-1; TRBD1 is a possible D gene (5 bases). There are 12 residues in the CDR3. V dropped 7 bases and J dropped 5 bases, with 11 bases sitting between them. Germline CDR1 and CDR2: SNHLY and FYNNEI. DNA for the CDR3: TGTGCCAGCATTGGGGGGAGGACTGAAGCTTTCTTT. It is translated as CASIGGRTEAFF.

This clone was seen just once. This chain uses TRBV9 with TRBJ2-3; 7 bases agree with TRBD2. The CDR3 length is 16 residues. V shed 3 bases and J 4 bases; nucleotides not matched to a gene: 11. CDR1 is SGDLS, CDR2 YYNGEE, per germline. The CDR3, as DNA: TGTGCCAGCAGCGAAGGGACTAACTGGCTCTCAGATACGCAGTATTTT. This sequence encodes CASSEGTNWLSDTQYF.

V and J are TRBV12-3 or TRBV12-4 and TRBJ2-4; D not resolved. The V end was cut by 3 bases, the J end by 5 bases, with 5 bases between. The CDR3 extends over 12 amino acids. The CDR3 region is CASSFSQNIQYF. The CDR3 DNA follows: TGTGCCAGCAGTTTCTCTCAAAACATTCAGTACTTC.

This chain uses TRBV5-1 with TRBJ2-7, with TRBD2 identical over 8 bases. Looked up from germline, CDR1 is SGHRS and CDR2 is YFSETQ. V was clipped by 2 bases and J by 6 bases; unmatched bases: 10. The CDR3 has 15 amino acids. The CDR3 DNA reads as TGCGCCAGCAGCTTAACCGGGACTAGGGAGTCCGAGCAGTACTTC. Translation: CASSLTGTRESEQYF.

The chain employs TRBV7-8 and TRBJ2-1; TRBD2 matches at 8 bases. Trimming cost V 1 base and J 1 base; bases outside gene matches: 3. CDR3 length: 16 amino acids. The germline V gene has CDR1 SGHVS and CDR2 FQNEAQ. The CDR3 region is CASSLVGGASYNEQFF. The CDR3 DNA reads TGTGCCAGCAGCTTAGTCGGGGGGGCGTCCTACAATGAGCAGTTCTTC.

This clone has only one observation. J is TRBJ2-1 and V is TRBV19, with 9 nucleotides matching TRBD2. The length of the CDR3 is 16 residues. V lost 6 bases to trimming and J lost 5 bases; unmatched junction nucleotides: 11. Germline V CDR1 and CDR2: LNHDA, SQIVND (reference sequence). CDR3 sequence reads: CASSGPGLARDNEQFF. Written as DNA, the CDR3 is TGTGCCAGTAGCGGGCCGGGACTAGCTCGTGACAATGAGCAGTTCTTC.

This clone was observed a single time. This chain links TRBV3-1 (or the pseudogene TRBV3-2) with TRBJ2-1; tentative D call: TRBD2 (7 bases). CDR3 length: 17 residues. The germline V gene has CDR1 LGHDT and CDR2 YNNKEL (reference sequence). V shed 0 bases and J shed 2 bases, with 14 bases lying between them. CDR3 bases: TGTGCCAGCAGCCAAGATGAATTGGGGGGGCCCTACAATGAGCAGTTCTTC. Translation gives CASSQDELGGPYNEQFF.

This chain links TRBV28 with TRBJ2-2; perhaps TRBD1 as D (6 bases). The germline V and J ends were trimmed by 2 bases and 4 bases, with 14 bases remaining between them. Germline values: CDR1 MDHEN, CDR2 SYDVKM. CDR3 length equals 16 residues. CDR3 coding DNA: TGTGCCAGCAGTTTAGTGGGGGCTGTGGGCACCGGGGAGCTGTTTTTT. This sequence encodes CASSLVGAVGTGELFF.

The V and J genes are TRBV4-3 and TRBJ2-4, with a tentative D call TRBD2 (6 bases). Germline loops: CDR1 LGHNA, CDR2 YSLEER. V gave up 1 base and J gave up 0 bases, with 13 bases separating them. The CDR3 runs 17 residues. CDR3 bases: TGCGCCAGCAGCCAAGGGTCGGGACTTATAGCCAAAAACATTCAGTACTTC. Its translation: CASSQGSGLIAKNIQYF.

The CDR3 sequence: CASRTGTSGVPIPYEQYF. In DNA form, the CDR3 reads TGTGCCAGCAGGACCGGGACTAGCGGCGTCCCGATACCCTACGAGCAGTACTTC. The chain links TRBV2 to TRBJ2-7; 11 bases match TRBD2. The CDR3 runs to 18 residues. CDR1 SNHLY and CDR2 FYNNEI come from the germline V gene. Germline trimming cut 6 bases from V and 2 bases from J; bases unmatched to any gene: 15. Based on the CDR3 plus reference TRBV2 and TRBJ2-7, the full variable domain is EPEVTQTPSHQVTQMGQEVILRCVPISNHLYFYWYRQILGQKVEFLVSFYNNEISEKSEIFDDQFSVERPDGSNFTLKIRSTKLEDSAMYFCASRTGTSGVPIPYEQYFGPGTRLTVT.

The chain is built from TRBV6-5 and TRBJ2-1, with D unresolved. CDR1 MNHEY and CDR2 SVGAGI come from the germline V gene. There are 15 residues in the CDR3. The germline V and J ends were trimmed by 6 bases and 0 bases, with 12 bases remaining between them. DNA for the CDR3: TGTGCCAGCAGCCTGACTTCCAGCTCCTACAATGAGCAGTTCTTC. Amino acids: CASSLTSSSYNEQFF.

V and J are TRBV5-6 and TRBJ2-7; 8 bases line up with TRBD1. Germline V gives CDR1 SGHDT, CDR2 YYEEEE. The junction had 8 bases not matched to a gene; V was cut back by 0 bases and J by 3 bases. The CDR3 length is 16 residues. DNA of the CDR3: TGTGCCAGCAGCTTGGCACCTGGACAGGGTGTCTACGAGCAGTACTTC. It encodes CASSLAPGQGVYEQYF.

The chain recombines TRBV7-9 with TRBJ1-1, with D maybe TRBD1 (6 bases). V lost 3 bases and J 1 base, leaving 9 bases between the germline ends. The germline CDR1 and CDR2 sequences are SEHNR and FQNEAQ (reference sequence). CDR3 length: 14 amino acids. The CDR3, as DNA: TGTGCCAGCAGCTTCACAGGGCCGAACACTGAAGCTTTCTTT. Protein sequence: CASSFTGPNTEAFF.